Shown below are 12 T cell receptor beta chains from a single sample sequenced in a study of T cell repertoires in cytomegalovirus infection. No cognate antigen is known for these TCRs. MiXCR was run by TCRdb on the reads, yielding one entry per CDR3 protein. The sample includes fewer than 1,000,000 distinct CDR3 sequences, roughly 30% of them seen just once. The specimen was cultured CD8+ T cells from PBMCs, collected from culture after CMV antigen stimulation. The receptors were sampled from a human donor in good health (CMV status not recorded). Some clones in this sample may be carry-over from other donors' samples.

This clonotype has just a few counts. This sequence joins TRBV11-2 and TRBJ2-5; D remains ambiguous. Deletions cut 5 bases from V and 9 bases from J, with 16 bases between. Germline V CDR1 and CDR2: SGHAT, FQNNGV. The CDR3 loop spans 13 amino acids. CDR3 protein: CASSPGPLLAQYF. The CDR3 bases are TGTGCCAGCAGCCCAGGCCCCCTTTTGGCCCAGTACTTC.

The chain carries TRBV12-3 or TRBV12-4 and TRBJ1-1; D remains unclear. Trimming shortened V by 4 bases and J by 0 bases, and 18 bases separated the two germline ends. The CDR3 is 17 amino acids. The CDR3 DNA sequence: TGTGCCAGCAGTTCCCCCTTTGGGCAGTATATGAACACTGAAGCTTTCTTT. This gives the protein CASSSPFGQYMNTEAFF.

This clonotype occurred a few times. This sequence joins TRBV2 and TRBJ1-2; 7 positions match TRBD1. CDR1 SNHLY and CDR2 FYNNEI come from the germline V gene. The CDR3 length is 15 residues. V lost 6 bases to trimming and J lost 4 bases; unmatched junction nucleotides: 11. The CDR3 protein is CASSRARDSLYGYTF. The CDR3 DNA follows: TGTGCCAGCAGCCGTGCGCGGGACAGTCTCTATGGCTACACCTTC.

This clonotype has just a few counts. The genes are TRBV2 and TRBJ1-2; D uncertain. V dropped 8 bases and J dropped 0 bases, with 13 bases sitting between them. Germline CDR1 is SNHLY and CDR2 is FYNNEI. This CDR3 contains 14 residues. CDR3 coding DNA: TGTGCCAGCGACCCCAACAGAGCTAACTATGGCTACACCTTC. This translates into CASDPNRANYGYTF.

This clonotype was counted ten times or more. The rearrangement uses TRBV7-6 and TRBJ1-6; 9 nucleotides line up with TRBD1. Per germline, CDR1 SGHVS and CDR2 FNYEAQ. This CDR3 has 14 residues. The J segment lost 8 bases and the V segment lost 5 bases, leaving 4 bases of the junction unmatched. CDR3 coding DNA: TGTGCCAGCAGCACGACAGGGGGTGATTCACCCCTCCACTTT. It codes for CASSTTGGDSPLHF. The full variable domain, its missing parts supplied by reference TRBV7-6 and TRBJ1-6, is GAGVSQSPRYKVTKRGQDVALRCDPISGHVSLYWYRQALGQGPEFLTYFNYEAQQDKSGLPNDRFSAERPEGSISTLTIQRTEQRDSAMYRCASSTTGGDSPLHFGNGTRLTVT.

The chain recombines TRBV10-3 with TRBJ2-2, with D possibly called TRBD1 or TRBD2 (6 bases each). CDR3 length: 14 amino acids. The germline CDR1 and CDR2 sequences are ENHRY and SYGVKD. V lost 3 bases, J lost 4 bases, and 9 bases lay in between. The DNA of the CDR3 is TGTGCCATCAGTGAAGAGGGGGGCACCGGGGAGCTGTTTTTT. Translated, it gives CAISEEGGTGELFF.

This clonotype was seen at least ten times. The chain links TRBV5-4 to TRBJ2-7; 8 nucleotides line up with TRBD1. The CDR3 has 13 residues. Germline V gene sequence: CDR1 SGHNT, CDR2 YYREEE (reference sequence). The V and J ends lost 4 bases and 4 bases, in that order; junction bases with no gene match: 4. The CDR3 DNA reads TGTGCCAGCAGCCCAGGGGGCGGGTACGAGCAGTACTTC. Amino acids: CASSPGGGYEQYF.

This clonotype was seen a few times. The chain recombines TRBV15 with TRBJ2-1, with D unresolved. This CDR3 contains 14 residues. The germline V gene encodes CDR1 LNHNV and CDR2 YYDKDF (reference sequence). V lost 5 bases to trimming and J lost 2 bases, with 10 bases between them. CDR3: CATSERKTYNEQFF. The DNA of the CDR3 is TGTGCCACCAGCGAGAGGAAGACCTACAATGAGCAGTTCTTC.

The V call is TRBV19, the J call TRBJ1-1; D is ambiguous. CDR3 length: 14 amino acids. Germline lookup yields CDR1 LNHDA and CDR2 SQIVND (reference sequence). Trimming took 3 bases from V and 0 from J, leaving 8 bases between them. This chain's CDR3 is CASSIQAMNTEAFF. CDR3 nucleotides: TGTGCCAGTAGTATCCAGGCCATGAACACTGAAGCTTTCTTT.

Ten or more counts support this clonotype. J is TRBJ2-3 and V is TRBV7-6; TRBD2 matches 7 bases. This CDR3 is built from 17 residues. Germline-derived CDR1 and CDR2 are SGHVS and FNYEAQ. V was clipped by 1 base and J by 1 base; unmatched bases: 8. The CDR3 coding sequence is TGTGCCAGCAGCTTAGAGCGGGGCTCCCGCGGCACAGATACGCAGTATTTT. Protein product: CASSLERGSRGTDTQYF.

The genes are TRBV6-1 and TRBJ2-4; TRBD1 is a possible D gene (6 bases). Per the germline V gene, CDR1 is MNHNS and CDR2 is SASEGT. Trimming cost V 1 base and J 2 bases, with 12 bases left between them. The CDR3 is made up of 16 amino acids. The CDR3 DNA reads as TGTGCCAGCAGTGAAGAACGTTGGGGGCCCAAAAACATTCAGTACTTC. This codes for CASSEERWGPKNIQYF.

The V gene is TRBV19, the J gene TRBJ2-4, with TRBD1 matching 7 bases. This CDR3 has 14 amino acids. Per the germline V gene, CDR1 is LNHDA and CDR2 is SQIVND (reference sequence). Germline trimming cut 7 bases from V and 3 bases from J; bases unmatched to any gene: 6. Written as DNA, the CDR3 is TGTGCCAGTATCTCCCAGGGGGTCAAAAACATTCAGTACTTC. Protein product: CASISQGVKNIQYF. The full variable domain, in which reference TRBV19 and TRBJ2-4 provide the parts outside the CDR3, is DGGITQSPKYLFRKEGQNVTLSCEQNLNHDAMYWYRQDPGQGLRLIYYSQIVNDFQKGDIAEGYSVSREKKESFPLTVTSAQKNPTAFYLCASISQGVKNIQYFGAGTRLSVL.